This T cell receptor beta chain was found in a study of T cell responses to AZD1222 COVID-19 vaccine. The study, taken as a whole, reports: The study sampled repertoires only after the peak T cell response. Donors in the cohort were predominantly white British and more often female, and clonal diversity was possibly underestimated.

Profiling relied on immunoSEQ multiplex PCR, and the TCRdb table lists in-frame clones only, not all of them. This table has around 150,000 clones, over 75% appearing once. CDR1 is LNHDA, CDR2 SQIVND, per germline (reference sequence). There are 14 residues in the CDR3. Deletions cut 7 bases from V and 11 bases from J, with 18 bases between. On this clone itself: Its antigen is not known.

Sequenced here: peripheral blood, sampled on day 0 of AZD1222 vaccination. The V call is TRBV19, the J call TRBJ1-6; possibly TRBD1 for D (5 bases). This sequence was found in an adult in good health. CDR3 amino acids: CASTQYRGKAPLHF. The CDR3 DNA reads as TGTGCCAGTACCCAATACCGGGGGAAGGCACCCCTCCACTTT.